This T cell receptor (beta chain) was observed in a study of control samples from healthy donors and cancer patients. Germline V CDR1 and CDR2: SGHTA, FQGTGA. The CDR3 has 15 residues. V lost 1 base to trimming and J lost 9 bases, with 16 bases between them. This clone was recorded only once. Measured with immunoSEQ multiplex PCR; TCRdb has only the in-frame clones, and not every one. The sample contains about 410,000 clones, 80% to 95% of which appear only once. The chain employs TRBV7-3 and TRBJ2-1, with D perhaps assigned TRBD1 or TRBD2 (5 bases each). Sequencing was performed on PBMCs. The clonotype was recovered from a man in his forties with head and neck cancer. The CDR3 DNA is TGTGCCAGCAGCTTAATTCCCCAGGGTGGGGGTGAGCAGTTCTTC. Translated: CASSLIPQGGGEQFF.